What follows is one T cell receptor beta chain and its context. In each case, RNA was isolated and then reverse transcribed into cDNA as the sequencing template. Repertoires were generated with immunoSEQ multiplex PCR, while TCRdb's copy carries only in-frame clones and drops some. The table includes roughly 100,000 clones, approximately 90% detected once. Treatment indicated: oral pan-JAK inhibitor, 5-10 mg twice daily. J was trimmed by 6 bases and V by 3 bases; bases with no gene match: 3. This CDR3 region has 12 residues. Germline V gene sequence: CDR1 SGDLS, CDR2 YYNGEE. This entry comes from a study of CD8+ T cells in alopecia areata.

Sample: CD8+ T cells sorted from blood, taken between weeks 30 and 35, from a patient treated with tofacitinib. The receptor's source is a human donor with alopecia areata. The V call is TRBV9, the J call TRBJ2-7; 7 bases fit TRBD1. The CDR3 bases are TGTGCCAGCAGCGGACAGGGAAGCGAGCAGTACTTC. Translated: CASSGQGSEQYF.